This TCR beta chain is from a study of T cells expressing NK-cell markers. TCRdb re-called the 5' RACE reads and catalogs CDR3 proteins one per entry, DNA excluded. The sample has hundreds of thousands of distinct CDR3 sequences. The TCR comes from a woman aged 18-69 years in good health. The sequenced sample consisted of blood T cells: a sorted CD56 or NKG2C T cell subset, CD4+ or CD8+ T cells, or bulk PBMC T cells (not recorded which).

CDR3 in amino acids: CSAREGLYDEQYF. V gene TRBV20-1 combines with J gene TRBJ2-7; TCRdb calls TRBD2, which cannot be checked without DNA. The CDR3 is 13 amino acids. Germline V gene data show CDR1 as DFQATT and CDR2 as SNEGSKA (reference sequence).